A selection of T cell receptor beta chains follows, all from one sample in a study of cytomegalovirus exposure and HLA in healthy donors. Measured with immunoSEQ multiplex PCR; TCRdb has only the in-frame clones, and not every one. This repertoire comprises 95,000 to 150,000 clones; its ten largest clones make up roughly 1%. The material sequenced was PBMCs. These receptors were taken from a man between 18 and 29 years old in good health and CMV-seronegative. The CDR3 runs from the conserved cysteine through the conserved F or W. D genes are given only for firm matches.

D gene: NA; J gene: TRBJ2-7; CDR3 length: 13; V gene: TRBV9; CDR3 protein: CASSPGLIYEQYF; CDR3 DNA: TGTGCCAGCAGCCCAGGACTTATCTACGAGCAGTACTTC
D gene: NA; J gene: TRBJ2-5; CDR3 length: 16; V gene: TRBV25-1; CDR3 protein: CASSEYQGRAIETQYF; CDR3 DNA: TGTGCCAGCAGTGAATATCAGGGGAGGGCGATAGAGACCCAGTACTTC
D gene: TRBD1; J gene: TRBJ1-1; CDR3 length: 16; V gene: TRBV18; CDR3 protein: CASSLGTGGAYTEAFF; CDR3 DNA: TGTGCCAGCTCGCTAGGGACAGGGGGCGCGTACACTGAAGCTTTCTTT
D gene: TRBD1; J gene: TRBJ1-6; CDR3 length: 14; V gene: TRBV15; CDR3 protein: CATSRNRGNSPLHF; CDR3 DNA: TGTGCCACCAGCAGGAACAGGGGTAATTCACCCCTCCACTTT
D gene: TRBD1; J gene: TRBJ1-5; CDR3 length: 13; V gene: TRBV6-1; CDR3 protein: CASKGQGHQPQHF; CDR3 DNA: TGTGCCAGCAAGGGACAGGGACATCAGCCCCAGCATTTT
D gene: NA; J gene: TRBJ1-1; CDR3 length: 13; V gene: TRBV7-2; CDR3 protein: CASRETADTEAFF; CDR3 DNA: TGTGCCAGCCGCGAGACAGCCGACACTGAAGCTTTCTTT
D gene: NA; J gene: TRBJ1-5; CDR3 length: 12; V gene: TRBV10-3; CDR3 protein: CASGEDNQPQHF; CDR3 DNA: TGTGCCAGCGGAGAAGATAATCAGCCCCAGCATTTT
D gene: NA; J gene: TRBJ2-1; CDR3 length: 16; V gene: TRBV5-4; CDR3 protein: CASSLGRGPSYNEQFF; CDR3 DNA: TGTGCCAGCAGCTTGGGTCGGGGTCCATCCTACAATGAGCAGTTCTTC
D gene: NA; J gene: TRBJ2-1; CDR3 length: 11; V gene: TRBV30; CDR3 protein: CAWREYNEQFF; CDR3 DNA: TGTGCCTGGAGGGAGTACAATGAGCAGTTCTTC
D gene: TRBD2; J gene: TRBJ2-7; CDR3 length: 13; V gene: TRBV7-8; CDR3 protein: CASSKREAYEQYF; CDR3 DNA: TGTGCCAGCAGCAAACGGGAGGCCTACGAGCAGTACTTC
D gene: TRBD1; J gene: TRBJ2-7; CDR3 length: 14; V gene: TRBV5-1; CDR3 protein: CASSQGQGSYEQYF; CDR3 DNA: TGCGCCAGCAGCCAAGGACAGGGCTCGTACGAGCAGTACTTC
D gene: NA; J gene: TRBJ2-2; CDR3 length: 14; V gene: TRBV2; CDR3 protein: CASSERENSGELFF; CDR3 DNA: TGTGCCAGCAGTGAACGGGAGAACAGCGGGGAGCTGTTTTTT
D gene: TRBD1; J gene: TRBJ1-1; CDR3 length: 16; V gene: TRBV28; CDR3 protein: CASRAWGQGENTEAFF; CDR3 DNA: TGTGCCAGCAGAGCCTGGGGGCAGGGGGAGAACACTGAAGCTTTCTTT
D gene: NA; J gene: TRBJ1-5; CDR3 length: 14; V gene: TRBV7-9; CDR3 protein: CASSLDREGQPQHF; CDR3 DNA: TGTGCCAGCAGCTTAGACAGGGAGGGTCAGCCCCAGCATTTT
D gene: TRBD2; J gene: TRBJ2-7; CDR3 length: 15; V gene: TRBV5-6; CDR3 protein: CASSGRALRAYEQYF; CDR3 DNA: TGTGCCAGCAGCGGGAGGGCCTTACGCGCTTACGAGCAGTACTTC
D gene: NA; J gene: TRBJ1-2; CDR3 length: 12; V gene: TRBV30; CDR3 protein: CAWMYTTYGYTF; CDR3 DNA: TGTGCCTGGATGTACACCACCTATGGCTACACCTTC
D gene: NA; J gene: TRBJ1-1; CDR3 length: 14; V gene: TRBV28; CDR3 protein: CATRRQNRNTEAFF; CDR3 DNA: TGTGCCACAAGGAGGCAGAACCGGAACACTGAAGCTTTCTTT
D gene: NA; J gene: TRBJ2-1; CDR3 length: 11; V gene: TRBV28; CDR3 protein: CASSGSNEQFF; CDR3 DNA: TGTGCCAGCAGCGGGAGTAACGAGCAGTTCTTC
D gene: TRBD1; J gene: TRBJ2-2; CDR3 length: 13; V gene: TRBV28; CDR3 protein: CANRQGTHGELFF; CDR3 DNA: TGTGCCAACCGACAGGGGACTCACGGGGAGCTGTTTTTT
D gene: TRBD1; J gene: TRBJ2-7; CDR3 length: 14; V gene: TRBV25-1; CDR3 protein: CASSYTGDSYEQYF; CDR3 DNA: TGTGCCAGCAGTTACACAGGGGACTCCTACGAGCAGTACTTC
D gene: NA; J gene: TRBJ1-4; CDR3 length: 14; V gene: TRBV5-1; CDR3 protein: CASSHGGNREKLFF; CDR3 DNA: TGCGCCAGCAGTCACGGAGGGAACAGGGAAAAACTGTTTTTT
D gene: TRBD1; J gene: TRBJ2-5; CDR3 length: 15; V gene: TRBV6-1; CDR3 protein: CASSADRGLGKTQYF; CDR3 DNA: TGTGCCAGCAGTGCGGACAGGGGTCTGGGGAAGACCCAGTACTTC
D gene: NA; J gene: TRBJ1-1; CDR3 length: 13; V gene: TRBV30; CDR3 protein: CAWATGIDTEAFF; CDR3 DNA: TGTGCCTGGGCCACAGGGATTGACACTGAAGCTTTCTTT
D gene: NA; J gene: TRBJ2-1; CDR3 length: 13; V gene: TRBV7-9; CDR3 protein: CASSSRQRNEQFF; CDR3 DNA: TGTGCCAGCAGCTCCCGACAGAGAAATGAGCAGTTCTTC
D gene: NA; J gene: TRBJ2-1; CDR3 length: 15; V gene: TRBV10-1; CDR3 protein: CASSALGPGDGEQFF; CDR3 DNA: TGCGCCAGCAGTGCTTTAGGGCCGGGGGATGGTGAGCAGTTCTTC
D gene: TRBD1; J gene: TRBJ1-2; CDR3 length: 16; V gene: TRBV14; CDR3 protein: CASSLHFGGRQGGYTF; CDR3 DNA: TGTGCCAGCAGCCTCCACTTCGGGGGTCGACAGGGCGGCTACACCTTC
D gene: NA; J gene: TRBJ1-5; CDR3 length: 15; V gene: TRBV11-2; CDR3 protein: CASSLGDGINQPQHF; CDR3 DNA: TGTGCCAGCAGCTTGGGAGACGGGATTAATCAGCCCCAGCATTTT
D gene: TRBD2; J gene: TRBJ2-1; CDR3 length: 14; V gene: TRBV4-2; CDR3 protein: CASGLAGTYNEQFF; CDR3 DNA: TGTGCCAGCGGACTAGCGGGAACCTACAATGAGCAGTTCTTC
D gene: TRBD2; J gene: TRBJ2-3; CDR3 length: 16; V gene: TRBV18; CDR3 protein: CASSPLSSGSTDTQYF; CDR3 DNA: TGTGCCAGCTCACCACTGTCTAGCGGGAGCACAGATACGCAGTATTTT
D gene: TRBD1; J gene: TRBJ1-2; CDR3 length: 15; V gene: TRBV4-1; CDR3 protein: CASSQEATGKYGYTF; CDR3 DNA: TGCGCCAGCAGCCAAGAGGCGACAGGGAAGTATGGCTACACCTTC
D gene: TRBD1; J gene: TRBJ1-2; CDR3 length: 17; V gene: TRBV5-1; CDR3 protein: CASSLFGPDRGNYGYTF; CDR3 DNA: TGCGCCAGCAGCTTGTTTGGCCCGGACAGGGGGAACTATGGCTACACCTTC
D gene: TRBD1; J gene: TRBJ1-6; CDR3 length: 16; V gene: TRBV18; CDR3 protein: CASSPNRQGPFSPLHF; CDR3 DNA: TGTGCCAGCTCACCCAATAGACAGGGACCTTTTTCACCCCTCCACTTT
D gene: NA; J gene: TRBJ2-7; CDR3 length: 14; V gene: TRBV27; CDR3 protein: CASRIEDRAYEQYF; CDR3 DNA: TGTGCCAGCAGAATAGAGGACAGAGCCTACGAGCAGTACTTC
D gene: NA; J gene: TRBJ2-6; CDR3 length: 14; V gene: TRBV28; CDR3 protein: CATVSVSGANVLTF; CDR3 DNA: TGTGCCACCGTATCCGTCTCTGGGGCCAACGTCCTGACTTTC
D gene: TRBD2; J gene: TRBJ2-3; CDR3 length: 15; V gene: TRBV6-5; CDR3 protein: CASSRLAGEPDTQYF; CDR3 DNA: TGTGCCAGCAGTCGACTAGCGGGGGAGCCAGATACGCAGTATTTT
D gene: NA; J gene: TRBJ2-5; CDR3 length: 13; V gene: TRBV30; CDR3 protein: CAWSVHLKETQYF; CDR3 DNA: TGTGCCTGGAGTGTACACCTGAAAGAGACCCAGTACTTC
D gene: NA; J gene: TRBJ2-5; CDR3 length: 13; V gene: TRBV6-5; CDR3 protein: CASSRGGLAEQYF; CDR3 DNA: TGTGCCAGCAGTAGGGGGGGGTTAGCGGAGCAGTACTTC
D gene: NA; J gene: TRBJ1-2; CDR3 length: 13; V gene: TRBV5-1; CDR3 protein: CASSLAENYGYTF; CDR3 DNA: TGCGCCAGCAGCTTGGCGGAGAACTATGGCTACACCTTC
D gene: TRBD1; J gene: TRBJ1-2; CDR3 length: 15; V gene: TRBV5-6; CDR3 protein: CASSLGDSPRYGYTF; CDR3 DNA: TGTGCCAGCAGCTTGGGGGACAGCCCACGGTATGGCTACACCTTC
D gene: NA; J gene: TRBJ2-5; CDR3 length: 12; V gene: TRBV29-1; CDR3 protein: CSVGTPGETQYF; CDR3 DNA: TGCAGCGTGGGGACACCCGGGGAGACCCAGTACTTC
D gene: TRBD1; J gene: TRBJ2-7; CDR3 length: 14; V gene: TRBV5-1; CDR3 protein: CASSFKTGPGEQYF; CDR3 DNA: TGCGCCAGCAGCTTTAAGACAGGGCCTGGGGAGCAGTACTTC
D gene: NA; J gene: TRBJ1-6; CDR3 length: 14; V gene: TRBV19; CDR3 protein: CASKRGRDNSPLHF; CDR3 DNA: TGTGCCAGTAAGCGGGGCAGAGATAATTCACCCCTCCACTTT
D gene: TRBD2; J gene: TRBJ2-7; CDR3 length: 16; V gene: TRBV11-1; CDR3 protein: CASSSLGGVSSYEQYF; CDR3 DNA: TGTGCCAGCAGCTCATTGGGGGGGGTGAGCTCCTACGAGCAGTACTTC
D gene: TRBD2; J gene: TRBJ2-5; CDR3 length: 16; V gene: TRBV5-1; CDR3 protein: CASSGGLAGAQETQYF; CDR3 DNA: TGCGCCAGCAGTGGGGGACTAGCGGGTGCACAAGAGACCCAGTACTTC
D gene: TRBD1; J gene: TRBJ1-4; CDR3 length: 13; V gene: TRBV25-1; CDR3 protein: CASTDRGPEKLFF; CDR3 DNA: TGTGCCAGCACGGACAGGGGGCCCGAAAAACTGTTTTTT
D gene: NA; J gene: TRBJ1-1; CDR3 length: 15; V gene: TRBV5-1; CDR3 protein: CASSLAGGGPGEAFF; CDR3 DNA: TGCGCCAGCAGCTTGGCCGGGGGGGGGCCTGGTGAAGCTTTCTTT
D gene: TRBD2; J gene: TRBJ2-1; CDR3 length: 15; V gene: TRBV5-1; CDR3 protein: CASSLEAGGQHEQFF; CDR3 DNA: TGCGCCAGCAGCTTGGAAGCGGGGGGGCAACATGAGCAGTTCTTC
D gene: NA; J gene: TRBJ1-1; CDR3 length: 13; V gene: TRBV29-1; CDR3 protein: CSVVRTENTEAFF; CDR3 DNA: TGCAGCGTTGTGCGCACCGAGAACACTGAAGCTTTCTTT
D gene: TRBD2; J gene: TRBJ2-4; CDR3 length: 16; V gene: TRBV19; CDR3 protein: CASSIVGGGTQNIQYF; CDR3 DNA: TGTGCCAGTAGTATAGTGGGCGGGGGGACCCAAAACATTCAGTACTTC
D gene: NA; J gene: TRBJ2-7; CDR3 length: 14; V gene: TRBV9; CDR3 protein: CASSVQGSSYEQYF; CDR3 DNA: TGTGCCAGCAGCGTTCAGGGATCGTCCTACGAGCAGTACTTC
D gene: NA; J gene: TRBJ1-4; CDR3 length: 18; V gene: TRBV23-1; CDR3 protein: CASSLSAGGAFNRTQLFF; CDR3 DNA: TGCGCCAGCAGTCTCAGCGCAGGCGGGGCGTTTAATAGGACCCAACTGTTTTTT
D gene: TRBD2; J gene: TRBJ2-1; CDR3 length: 19; V gene: TRBV30; CDR3 protein: CAWSVLGLAGGHLLNEQFF; CDR3 DNA: TGTGCCTGGAGTGTACTAGGGCTAGCGGGGGGGCATTTATTAAATGAGCAGTTCTTC
D gene: NA; J gene: TRBJ2-7; CDR3 length: 12; V gene: TRBV6-5; CDR3 protein: CASSYAGSREYF; CDR3 DNA: TGTGCCAGCAGTTACGCTGGGAGCCGGGAGTACTTC
D gene: NA; J gene: TRBJ2-1; CDR3 length: 12; V gene: TRBV11-2; CDR3 protein: CASSGERNEQFF; CDR3 DNA: TGTGCCAGCAGCGGGGAGCGCAATGAGCAGTTCTTC
D gene: NA; J gene: TRBJ2-2; CDR3 length: 13; V gene: TRBV29-1; CDR3 protein: CSVDGRHTGEPFF; CDR3 DNA: TGCAGCGTTGACGGCAGGCACACCGGGGAGCCGTTTTTT
D gene: NA; J gene: TRBJ2-1; CDR3 length: 16; V gene: TRBV5-1; CDR3 protein: CASSNMTGLVYNEQFF; CDR3 DNA: TGCGCCAGCAGCAACATGACCGGGTTGGTCTACAATGAGCAGTTCTTC